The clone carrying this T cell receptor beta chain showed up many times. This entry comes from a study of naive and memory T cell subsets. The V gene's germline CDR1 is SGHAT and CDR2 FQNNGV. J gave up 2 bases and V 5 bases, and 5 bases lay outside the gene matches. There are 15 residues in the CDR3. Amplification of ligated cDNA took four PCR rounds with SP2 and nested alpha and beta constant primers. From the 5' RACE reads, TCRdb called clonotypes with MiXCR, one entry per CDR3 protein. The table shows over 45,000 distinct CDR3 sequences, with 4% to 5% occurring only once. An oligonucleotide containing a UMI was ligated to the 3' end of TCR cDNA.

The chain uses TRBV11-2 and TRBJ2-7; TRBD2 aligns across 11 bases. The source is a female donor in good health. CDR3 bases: TGTGCCAGCAGCCTCCCACTAGCGGGGGCCTACGAGCAGTACTTC. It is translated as CASSLPLAGAYEQYF.